This TCR beta chain is drawn from a study of T cell responses to AZD1222 COVID-19 vaccine. Produced via immunoSEQ multiplex PCR; TCRdb's table is partial and in-frame only. The sample carries over 200,000 clones, approximately 94% recorded once. Study results and caveats: White British donors predominated, females outnumbered males, and clonal diversity was possibly underestimated. Of spike-specific TCRs, nearly half reportedly target regions left unmutated in variants.

Deletions cut 3 bases from V and 6 bases from J, with 12 bases between. CDR3 size: 14 residues. Germline CDR1 reads MDHEN; CDR2 reads SYDVKM. Turning to this clone: The antigen remains unidentified.

The chain combines TRBV28 with TRBJ1-5, with D unclear. Sequencing was performed on peripheral blood, taken 28 days after the second dose of the MenACWY control vaccine. The TCR comes from an adult who received the MenACWY meningococcal vaccine as a control. This CDR3 reads CASSFPNGGQPQHF. CDR3 DNA sequence: TGTGCCAGCAGTTTCCCAAACGGAGGTCAGCCCCAGCATTTT.